This T cell receptor beta chain came from a study of control samples from healthy donors and cancer patients. Generated by immunoSEQ multiplex PCR, the TCRdb table keeps only in-frame clones and is missing some. The repertoire holds about 160,000 clones, with about 87% as singletons. This CDR3 region has 15 residues. The V end lost 2 bases, the J end lost 0 bases, and 8 bases lay between the germline ends. Germline CDR1 and CDR2: MNHEY and SMNVEV (reference sequence). The sequencing input was blood. The rearrangement joins TRBV27 to TRBJ1-5, with unresolved D. The origin of this receptor is a man aged 25 to 40 in good health. CDR3 in DNA: TGTGCCAGCAGTTTAGCCGGATATAGCAATCAGCCCCAGCATTTT. Translating gives CASSLAGYSNQPQHF.